This section outlines one T cell receptor beta chain sequence together with its context. The treatment: oral pan-JAK inhibitor, 5-10 mg twice daily. The data were obtained in a study of CD8+ T cells in alopecia areata. Background on the study: Treated patients swallowed 5 to 10 mg of oral tofacitinib twice daily. Tofacitinib administration persisted for 6 to 18 months, succeeded by 6 months off drug.

The V gene end was trimmed by 0 bases and the J gene end by 6 bases; junction bases not matched to a gene: 7. Germline V gene sequence: CDR1 SQVTM, CDR2 ANQGSEA. The CDR3 loop spans 14 amino acids. Sequencing templates came from extracted RNA that was reverse transcribed into cDNA. Measured with immunoSEQ multiplex PCR; TCRdb has only the in-frame clones, and not every one. The table records over 250,000 clones, 60% of them present only once. The chain links TRBV29-1 to TRBJ1-2; 7 bases map to TRBD1. The specimen was CD4+ T cells sorted from blood, collected at week 52, from a patient treated with tofacitinib. The clonotype comes from a human donor with alopecia areata. For the CDR3, the DNA is TGCAGCGTTGAAGAGGGCAGGGGACAGAATGGCTACACCTTC. As protein: CSVEEGRGQNGYTF.